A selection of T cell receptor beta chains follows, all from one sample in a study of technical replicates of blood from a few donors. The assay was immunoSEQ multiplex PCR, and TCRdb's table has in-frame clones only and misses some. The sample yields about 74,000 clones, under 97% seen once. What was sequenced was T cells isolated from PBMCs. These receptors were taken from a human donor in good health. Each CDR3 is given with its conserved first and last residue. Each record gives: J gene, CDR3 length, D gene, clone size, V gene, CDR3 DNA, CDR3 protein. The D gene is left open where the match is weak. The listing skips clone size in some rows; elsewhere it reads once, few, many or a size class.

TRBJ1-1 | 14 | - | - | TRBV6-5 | TGTGCCAGCAGCGATAATACAAAGAACACTGAAGCTTTCTTT | CASSDNTKNTEAFF
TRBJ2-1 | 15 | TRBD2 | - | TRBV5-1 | TGCGCCAGCATCGAAATAGCGGGAGGGCCCAGTGAGCAGTTCTTC | CASIEIAGGPSEQFF
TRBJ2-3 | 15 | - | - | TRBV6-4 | TGTGCCAGCAGTGAAGGCGGCACTAGCACAGATACGCAGTATTTT | CASSEGGTSTDTQYF
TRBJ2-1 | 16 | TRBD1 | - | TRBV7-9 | TGTGCCAGCACCATTTCACAGGGGGTCGCCTACAATGAGCAGTTCTTC | CASTISQGVAYNEQFF
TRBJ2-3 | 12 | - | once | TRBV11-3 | TGTGCCAGCAGCTTACTAGTCGATACGCAGTATTTT | CASSLLVDTQYF
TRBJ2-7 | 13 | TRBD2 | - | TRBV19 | TGTGCCAGTAGTCCCCTAGCGGCCTACGAGCAGTACTTC | CASSPLAAYEQYF
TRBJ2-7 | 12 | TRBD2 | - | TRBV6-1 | TGTGCCAGCAGTGTAACTAGCGGGAGTGTGCACTTC | CASSVTSGSVHF
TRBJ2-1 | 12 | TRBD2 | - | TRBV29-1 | TGCAGCGTGGGGAGCGGGAGCAATGAGCAGTTCTTC | CSVGSGSNEQFF
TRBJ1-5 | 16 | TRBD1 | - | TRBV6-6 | TGTGCCAGCAGTGACTTGCCGGACAGGTTCAATCAGCCCCAGCATTTT | CASSDLPDRFNQPQHF
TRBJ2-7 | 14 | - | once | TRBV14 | TGTGCCAGCAGTCACCGACAGTACTCCTACGAGCAGTACTTC | CASSHRQYSYEQYF
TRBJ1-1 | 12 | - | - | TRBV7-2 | TGTGCCAGCAGCTTTCTAGGCACTGAAGCTTTCTTT | CASSFLGTEAFF
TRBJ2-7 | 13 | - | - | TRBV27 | TGTGCCAGCAGTCTGACTAGGACCTACGAGCAGTACTTC | CASSLTRTYEQYF
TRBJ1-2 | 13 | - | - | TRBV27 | TGTGCCAGCGCGCTGTCTCTACTCTCCGGCTACACCTTC | CASALSLLSGYTF
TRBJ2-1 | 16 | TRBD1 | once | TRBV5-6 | TGTGCCAGCAGCTTTCCGCGACAGGGGTCCTACAATGAGCAGTTCTTC | CASSFPRQGSYNEQFF
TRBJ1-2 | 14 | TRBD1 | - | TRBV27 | TGTGCCAGCAGTACCATAGGGGGCCCCTATGGCTACACCTTC | CASSTIGGPYGYTF
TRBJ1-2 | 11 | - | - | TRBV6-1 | TGTGCCAGCAGTGACAGCTATGGCTACACCTTC | CASSDSYGYTF
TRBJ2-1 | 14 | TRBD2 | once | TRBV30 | TGTGCCATAACCGGCGGGGGTACCTACAATGAGCAGTTCTTC | CAITGGGTYNEQFF
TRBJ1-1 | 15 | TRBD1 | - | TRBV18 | TGTGCCAGCCCGCGACCAGGGGGCTCGGACACTGAAGCTTTCTTT | CASPRPGGSDTEAFF
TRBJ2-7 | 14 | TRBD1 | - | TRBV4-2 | TGTGCCAGCAGCCAAGGACAGGGCCTATACGAGCAGTACTTC | CASSQGQGLYEQYF
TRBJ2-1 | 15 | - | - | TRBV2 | TGTGCCAGCAGTGATTACCAGGGGATTCACAATGAGCAGTTCTTC | CASSDYQGIHNEQFF
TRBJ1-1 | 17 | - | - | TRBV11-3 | TGTGCCAGCAGCTTAGAAGATTGGTCAGGCCGTTCCAATGAAGCTTTCTTT | CASSLEDWSGRSNEAFF
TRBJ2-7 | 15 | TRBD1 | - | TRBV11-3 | TGTGCCAGCAGCTTAGAAGGACAGGGTCGCAGCGAGCAGTACTTC | CASSLEGQGRSEQYF
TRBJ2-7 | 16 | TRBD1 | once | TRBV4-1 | TGCGCCAGCAGCCAAGATCAAGGCAGGGGGTCCTACGAGCAGTACTTC | CASSQDQGRGSYEQYF
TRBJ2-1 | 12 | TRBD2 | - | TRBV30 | TGTGCCTGGAAGCCTAGCGGGAGGTACCAGTTCTTC | CAWKPSGRYQFF
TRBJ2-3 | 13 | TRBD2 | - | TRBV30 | TGTGCCTGGAGGCCTGGGACTAGCGGGACACTGGTTTTT | CAWRPGTSGTLVF
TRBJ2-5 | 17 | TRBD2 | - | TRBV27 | TGTGCCAGCAGCCTCACTCTAGCGGGAGCGCTCCAAGAGACCCAGTACTTC | CASSLTLAGALQETQYF
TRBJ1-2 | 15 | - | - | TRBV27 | TGTGCCAGCAGCTGGCAGGGGTCGGCGGGCTATGGCTACACCTTC | CASSWQGSAGYGYTF
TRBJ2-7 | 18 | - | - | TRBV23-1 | TGCGCCAGCAGTCAATTAGTAGCGTGGCAGGTGCTTTGCTCCGAGCAGTACTTC | CASSQLVAWQVLCSEQYF
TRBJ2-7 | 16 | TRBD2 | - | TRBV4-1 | TGCGCCAGCAGCCAGGAACTCGGGACTAGAGCCTACGAGCAGTACTTC | CASSQELGTRAYEQYF
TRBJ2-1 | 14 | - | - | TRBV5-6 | TGTGCCAGCAGCTTGTCGAGCTCCTACAATGAGCAGTTCTTC | CASSLSSSYNEQFF
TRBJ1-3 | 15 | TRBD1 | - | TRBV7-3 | TGTGCCAGCAGCCCAAGGACAGGGGTGGGAAACACCATATATTTT | CASSPRTGVGNTIYF
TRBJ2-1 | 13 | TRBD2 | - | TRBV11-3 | TGTGCCAGCAGCTTAGGGTCTAGCGGTGAGCAGTTCTTC | CASSLGSSGEQFF
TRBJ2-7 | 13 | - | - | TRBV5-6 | TGTGCCAGCAGCGACAGGGAGGTCTACGAGCAGTACTTC | CASSDREVYEQYF
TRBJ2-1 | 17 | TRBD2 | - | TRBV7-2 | TGTGCCAGCAGCTTTTCGAGGACTAGCGGGAGGAGCAATGAGCAGTTCTTC | CASSFSRTSGRSNEQFF
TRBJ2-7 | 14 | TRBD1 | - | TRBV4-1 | TGCGCCAGCAGCCAAGTTTTGTACAGGGGCGAGCAGTACTTC | CASSQVLYRGEQYF